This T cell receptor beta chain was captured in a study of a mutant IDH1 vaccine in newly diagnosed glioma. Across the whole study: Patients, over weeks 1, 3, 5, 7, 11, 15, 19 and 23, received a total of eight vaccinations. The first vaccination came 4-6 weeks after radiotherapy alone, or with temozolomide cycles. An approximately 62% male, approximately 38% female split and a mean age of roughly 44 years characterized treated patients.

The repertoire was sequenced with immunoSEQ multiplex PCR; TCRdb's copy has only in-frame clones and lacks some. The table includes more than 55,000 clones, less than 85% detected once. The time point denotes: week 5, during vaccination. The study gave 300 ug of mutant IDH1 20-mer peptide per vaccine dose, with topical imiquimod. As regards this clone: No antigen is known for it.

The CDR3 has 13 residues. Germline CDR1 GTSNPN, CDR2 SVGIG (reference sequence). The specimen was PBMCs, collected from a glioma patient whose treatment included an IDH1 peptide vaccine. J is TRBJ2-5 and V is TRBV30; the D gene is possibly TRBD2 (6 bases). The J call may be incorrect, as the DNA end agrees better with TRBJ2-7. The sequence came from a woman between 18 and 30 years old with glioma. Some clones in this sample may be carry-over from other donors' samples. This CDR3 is CAWSDSMGGEQYF. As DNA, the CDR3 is TGTGCCTGGAGTGATTCGATGGGGGGCGAGCAGTACTTC.